A single TCR beta chain is shown here with its context. Antigen specificity is unknown. This sample is part of a study of vaccination effects on CD4 cells after COVID-19. Study-level points and caveats: Few convalescent patients were included, and no early post-infection timepoints were sampled.

V was trimmed by 3 bases and J by 3 bases, leaving 11 bases between them. The CDR3 is 13 amino acids. The germline gives CDR1 GTSNPN, CDR2 SVGIG (reference sequence). With the ViraFEST assay, the study expanded antigen-specific CD4+ T cells using viral peptide pools, then sequenced them. Subsequent to 10 days of culture, CD4+ T cells were isolated. Vaccine recipients, nucleocapsid antibody negative, had no prior SARS-CoV-2 infection. The method was immunoSEQ multiplex PCR; TCRdb's version includes in-frame clones alone and lacks a portion of them. The table has 20,000 to 25,000 clones, 65% to 80% seen once.

This receptor was taken from a human donor who received a COVID-19 vaccine. The sample here was CD4+ T cells from PBMCs cultured with HCoV-NL63 spike peptides, taken before COVID-19 vaccination. The gene calls are TRBV30 and TRBJ1-2; perhaps TRBD1 as D (5 bases). The CDR3 DNA reads TGTGCCTGGAGCCTGGCAGGGTACTATGGCTACACCTTC. Protein: CAWSLAGYYGYTF.